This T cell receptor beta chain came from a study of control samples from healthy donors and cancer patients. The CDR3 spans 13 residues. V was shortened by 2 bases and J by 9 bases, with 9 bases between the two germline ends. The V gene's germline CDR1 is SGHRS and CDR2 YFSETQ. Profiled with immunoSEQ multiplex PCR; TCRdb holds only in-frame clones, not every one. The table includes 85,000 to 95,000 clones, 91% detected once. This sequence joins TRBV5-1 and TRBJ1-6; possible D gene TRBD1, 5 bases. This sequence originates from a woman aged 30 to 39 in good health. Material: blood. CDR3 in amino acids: CASSLDSSSPLHF. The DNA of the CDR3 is TGCGCCAGCAGCTTAGACAGTTCTTCACCCCTCCACTTT. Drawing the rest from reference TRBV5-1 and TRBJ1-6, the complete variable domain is KAGVTQTPRYLIKTRGQQVTLSCSPISGHRSVSWYQQTPGQGLQFLFEYFSETQRNKGNFPGRFSGRQFSNSRSEMNVSTLELGDSALYLCASSLDSSSPLHFGNGTRLTVT.